The 19 T cell receptor beta chains below come from one sample, sequenced in a study of control samples from healthy donors and cancer patients. Repertoires were generated with immunoSEQ multiplex PCR, while TCRdb's copy carries only in-frame clones and drops some. The sample has some 76,000 clones, under 90% seen once. The source material was PBMCs. The receptors derive from a woman aged 45-65 years with colorectal cancer.

V is TRBV19 and J is TRBJ2-1, with TRBD2 identical over 9 bases. V lost 5 bases to trimming and J lost 5 bases; unmatched junction nucleotides: 7. The CDR3 spans 15 residues. CDR1 and CDR2 (germline): LNHDA, SQIVND (reference sequence). CDR3 loop: CASSVLAGRDNEQFF. CDR3 nucleotide sequence: TGTGCCAGTAGTGTACTAGCGGGTCGGGACAATGAGCAGTTCTTC.

The CDR3 coding sequence is TGTGCCAGCAGTTTATCGAATACCGTTTACAATGAGCAGTTCTTC. The encoded protein is CASSLSNTVYNEQFF. This rearrangement joins TRBV27 to TRBJ2-1, with D unclear. This CDR3 is 15 amino acids long. Germline lookup yields CDR1 MNHEY and CDR2 SMNVEV (reference sequence). V dropped 0 bases and J dropped 4 bases, with 10 bases sitting between them.

The chain combines TRBV3-1 (or the pseudogene TRBV3-2) with TRBJ2-5, with D unclear. V shed 3 bases and J shed 1 base, with 9 bases lying between them. Germline V gene sequence: CDR1 LGHDT, CDR2 YNNKEL (reference sequence). The CDR3 runs to 14 residues. The CDR3 DNA reads as TGTGCCAGCAGCCATTCCAGAATCCAAGAGACCCAGTACTTC. It encodes CASSHSRIQETQYF.

This clone came up a few times. This sequence joins TRBV6-5 and TRBJ2-7; TRBD1 matches at 7 bases. The germline V gene encodes CDR1 MNHEY and CDR2 SVGAGI. Unmatched junction bases numbered 3, after V lost 8 bases and J lost 5 bases. CDR3 length equals 11 residues. Here the CDR3 DNA reads TGTGCCAGCCGTACAGGGGACGAGCAGTACGTC. Protein product: CASRTGDEQYV.

This rearrangement joins TRBV7-2 to TRBJ2-2; 8 positions match TRBD1. The trim removed 4 bases at V and 4 bases at J, leaving 8 bases unmatched. This CDR3 comprises 16 residues. Germline CDR1 reads SGHTA; CDR2 reads FQGNSA. The CDR3 DNA reads TGTGCCAGCAGCTCCCCTAGGGACAGGCCCACCGGGGAGCTGTTTTTT. Its protein is CASSSPRDRPTGELFF.

The genes are TRBV18 and TRBJ2-1; D gene unclear. V was pared by 0 bases and J by 6 bases, with 6 bases between. From germline, CDR1 is KGHSH and CDR2 LQKENI. This CDR3 spans 13 amino acids. The CDR3 DNA reads as TGTGCCAGCTCACCACCGACTCTCAATGAGCAGTTCTTC. It encodes CASSPPTLNEQFF.

DNA of the CDR3: TGTGCCACCAGTGAACCGGGGCTCAATGAGCAGTTCTTC. It is translated as CATSEPGLNEQFF. The rearrangement joins TRBV24-1 to TRBJ2-1; perhaps D is TRBD1 or TRBD2 (5 bases each). The V gene's germline CDR1 is KGHDR and CDR2 SFDVKD. With 4 bases removed from V and 6 bases from J, the gap between germline ends came to 9 bases. This CDR3 region has 13 residues.

V and J are TRBV6-1 and TRBJ2-2; TRBD2 matches at 11 bases. The trim removed 1 base at V and 9 bases at J, leaving 4 bases unmatched. From germline, CDR1 is MNHNS and CDR2 SASEGT. The CDR3 is 15 residues long. Written as DNA, the CDR3 is TGTGCCAGCAGTGAAGATCTAGCGGGGGGCCGGGAGCTGTTTTTT. Translated: CASSEDLAGGRELFF.

This clone appeared a single time. The chain is built from TRBV18 and TRBJ2-1; D may be TRBD1 or TRBD2 (6 bases each). The CDR3 loop spans 16 amino acids. Trimming cost V 1 base and J 4 bases, with 14 bases left between them. CDR1 and CDR2 (germline): KGHSH, LQKENI. This CDR3 reads CASSPLVGGLYNEQFF. The CDR3, as DNA: TGTGCCAGCTCACCACTGGTCGGGGGCCTTTACAATGAGCAGTTCTTC.

The chain joins TRBV4-3 to TRBJ1-1, with TRBD1 as a possible D gene (5 bases). V was clipped by 0 bases and J by 5 bases, with 10 bases between them. Germline lookup yields CDR1 LGHNA and CDR2 YSLEER. This CDR3 has 14 residues. The CDR3 DNA reads TGCGCCAGCAGCCAAGAGGGGCGGAGGACTGAAGCTTTCTTT. Protein sequence: CASSQEGRRTEAFF.

The chain employs TRBV15 and TRBJ1-4; D perhaps matches TRBD1 (5 bases). Germline V gene data show CDR1 as LNHNV and CDR2 as YYDKDF (reference sequence). Trimming removed 0 bases at V and 8 bases at J, with 16 bases between. This CDR3 has 16 amino acids. CDR3 sequence (DNA): TGTGCCACCAGCAGAGATCGCGGACACCAACTCGAAAAACTGTTTTTT. Its protein product is CATSRDRGHQLEKLFF.

V and J are TRBV15 and TRBJ2-3; D unresolved. The V end was cut by 0 bases, the J end by 9 bases, with 7 bases between. Per germline, CDR1 LNHNV and CDR2 YYDKDF (reference sequence). CDR3 size: 12 residues. The CDR3, as DNA: TGTGCCACCAGCAGAGATGCGACCACGCAGTATTTT. It translates to CATSRDATTQYF.

V gene TRBV6-5 combines with J gene TRBJ1-1; D unclear. The CDR3 length is 15 residues. CDR1 MNHEY and CDR2 SVGAGI come from the germline V gene. V lost 5 bases and J 0 bases, leaving 13 bases between the germline ends. CDR3 protein: CASSPLVGMNTEAFF. In nucleotides, the CDR3 is TGTGCCAGCAGTCCCCTAGTTGGGATGAACACTGAAGCTTTCTTT.

J is TRBJ1-1 and V is TRBV24-1; no reliable D call. Per germline, CDR1 KGHDR and CDR2 SFDVKD. V lost 8 bases to trimming and J lost 1 base, with 10 bases between them. This CDR3 comprises 13 residues. This chain's CDR3 is CATTSDGNTEAFF. In nucleotides, the CDR3 is TGTGCCACCACCTCGGACGGGAACACTGAAGCTTTCTTT.

This clone was seen a few times. The chain combines TRBV6-5 with TRBJ2-3; 7 bases are a match to TRBD2. The CDR3 runs to 14 residues. Unmatched junction bases numbered 8, after V lost 9 bases and J lost 2 bases. Germline CDR1 is MNHEY and CDR2 is SVGAGI. Here the CDR3 reads CASGGAGYTDTQYF. In nucleotides, the CDR3 is TGTGCCAGTGGTGGAGCGGGGTACACAGATACGCAGTATTTT.

This chain uses TRBV19 with TRBJ1-5, with 10 bases identical to TRBD1. CDR3 length equals 16 residues. CDR1 and CDR2 from the germline V gene are LNHDA and SQIVND (reference sequence). V shed 6 bases, J shed 5 bases, and the junction held 10 bases outside the gene matches. The CDR3 protein is CASSHLGTGVHQPQHF. Here the CDR3 DNA reads TGTGCCAGTAGCCATCTAGGGACAGGGGTGCATCAGCCCCAGCATTTT.

This clone occurred once. The rearrangement joins TRBV28 to TRBJ2-7; D unresolved. CDR3 size: 11 residues. Germline CDR1 is MDHEN and CDR2 is SYDVKM. With 6 bases removed from V and 0 bases from J, the gap between germline ends came to 3 bases. CDR3 in amino acids: CASSNSYEQYV. The CDR3 nucleotides are TGTGCCAGCAGCAACTCCTACGAGCAGTACGTC.

The chain uses TRBV7-6 and TRBJ1-2; 9 bases are a match to TRBD1. The ends lost 5 bases at V and 6 bases at J; junction bases unmatched: 7. Germline V CDR1 and CDR2: SGHVS, FNYEAQ. The CDR3 length is 14 residues. CDR3 nucleotide sequence: TGTGCCAGCAGCGCCGGACAGGGGCAAGATGGCTACACCTTC. Translating gives CASSAGQGQDGYTF.

The V call is TRBV7-2, the J call TRBJ1-3; TRBD1 is a possible D gene (5 bases). CDR1 SGHTA and CDR2 FQGNSA come from the germline V gene. The CDR3 loop spans 15 amino acids. Between the trimmed V and J ends, which lost 1 base and 4 bases, there was a span of 11 bases. The CDR3 reads CASSLGLRVGNTIYF. In nucleotides, the CDR3 is TGTGCCAGCAGCTTAGGCCTCAGGGTCGGAAACACCATATATTTT.